The entry that follows covers one T cell receptor (beta chain) sequence. Its target antigen remains unknown. Per-base quality was not reported, and no clone a single base away is much larger than it. The entry originates in a study of cytotoxic CD8 clonotypes in ibrutinib-treated CLL (dated by TCRdb to about 2021). General notes on the study: The cohort was composed of more than ten relapsed/refractory and fewer than 16 treatment-naive patients; IGHV unmutated status was identified in some 17 patients. Responses were partial in roughly 24 patients and complete in 2; after median around 66 months follow-up, about 14 stayed in remission and around 12 progressed. Response samples were taken after a median of around 13 months on treatment, ranging from roughly 6 to 36 months. An average of about 250,000 productive templates and 80,000 to 100,000 productive rearrangements was obtained per sample. Of the approximately 86 participants in the trial, about two dozen had longitudinal samples available. Cryopreserved peripheral blood mononuclear cells were obtained before treatment, at response, and at either sustained remission or disease progression. Every sample from remission and from progressive disease was obtained while the patients were still on ibrutinib. What the work shows at the level of the full study, not this receptor alone: Lymph node repertoires were not examined, and the timing of sampling was not matched between patients in sustained remission and those whose disease progressed. Public clonotypes were rare and either shrank or stayed stable during treatment, and the rise in clonality at ibrutinib response reflected expansion of private clonotypes. At baseline, clonality was higher than in age-matched healthy donors and showed a strong correlation with circulating CD8+ T-cell counts. Clonality rose at ibrutinib response, remained stable during sustained remission, and dropped back toward baseline at progression.

Each clonotype received, on average, 10x coverage in deep resolution sequencing performed on a MiSeq, where the target depth lay between 1 in 1 million and 1 in 200,000 T cells. The immunoSEQ hsTCRB Kit was used to generate the TCR beta libraries. In the source study's methods: The data were analyzed with ImmunoSEQ Analyzer and ImmunoSEQ Data Assistant, and V, D and J gene assignments followed IMGT definitions. Clonality was computed as one minus normalized Shannon entropy of productive rearrangement frequencies, ranging from 0 to 1. Only overrepresented clonotypes making up at least 0.05% of each patient's repertoire were included in the public clonotype analysis. About twelve repertoires from age-matched healthy donors, obtained from immuneACCESS, served as clonality controls. In its TCRdb copy, this immuneACCESS table keeps in-frame sequences only and misses some clones. Where compared with another copy, unresolved V genes explain less than half of these, and the others have no known cause. V and J calls and clone size are those listed in that table; D and trimming were worked out from the DNA. The sample yields around 52,000 clones; 56% were counted once. The biggest ten clones account for 20% of the sample.

There are 15 amino acids in the CDR3, from cysteine to phenylalanine inclusive. The read is trimmed to its CDR3 DNA, 45 bases read in frame from base 1. From a lookup of the germline V gene, CDR1 and CDR2 are MDHEN and SYDVKM. V trim: 6 bases; J trim: 0 bases; unmatched bases: 5. The time point label corresponds to: approximately 25 months on ibrutinib. For TCR beta library preparation, 1.5 to 2 micrograms of genomic DNA were extracted from the cryopreserved PBMCs. Longitudinal blood samples from CLL patients on ibrutinib monotherapy were analyzed using high-throughput TCR beta sequencing. The patients were enrolled in a single-center, open-label phase 2 trial of ibrutinib monotherapy.

The source material was PBMCs, sampled after 24 months of ibrutinib treatment. This sequence was found in a human donor with chronic lymphocytic leukemia. The rearrangement joined TRBV28 to TRBJ2-7; 10 bases in the middle match TRBD2. The DNA sequence is as follows: TGTGCCAGCAGATTAGCGGGAGGTTCCTCCTACGAGCAGTACTTC. It codes for CASRLAGGSSYEQYF. This CDR3, with the reference TRBV28 and TRBJ2-7 proteins standing in past its ends, gives the full variable domain DVKVTQSSRYLVKRTGEKVFLECVQDMDHENMFWYRQDPGLGLRLIYFSYDVKMKEKGDIPEGYSVSREKKERFSLILESASTNQTSMYLCASRLAGGSSYEQYFGPGTRLTVT.